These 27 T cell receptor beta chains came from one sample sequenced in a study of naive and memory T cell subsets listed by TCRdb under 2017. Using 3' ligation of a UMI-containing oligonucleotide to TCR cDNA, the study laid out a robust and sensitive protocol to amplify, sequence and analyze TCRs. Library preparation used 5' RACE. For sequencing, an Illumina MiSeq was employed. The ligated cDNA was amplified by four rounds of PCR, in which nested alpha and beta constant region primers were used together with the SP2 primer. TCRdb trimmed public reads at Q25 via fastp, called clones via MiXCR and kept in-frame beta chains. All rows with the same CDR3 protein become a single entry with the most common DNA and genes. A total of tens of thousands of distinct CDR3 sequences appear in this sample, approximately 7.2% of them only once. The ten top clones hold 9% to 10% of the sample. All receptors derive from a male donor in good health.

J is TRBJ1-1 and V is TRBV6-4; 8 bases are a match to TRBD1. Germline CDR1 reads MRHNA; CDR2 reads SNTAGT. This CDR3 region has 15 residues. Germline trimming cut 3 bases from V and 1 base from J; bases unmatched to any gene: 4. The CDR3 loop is CASSEDRAENTEAFF. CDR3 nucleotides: TGTGCCAGCAGTGAGGACAGGGCAGAGAACACTGAAGCTTTCTTT.

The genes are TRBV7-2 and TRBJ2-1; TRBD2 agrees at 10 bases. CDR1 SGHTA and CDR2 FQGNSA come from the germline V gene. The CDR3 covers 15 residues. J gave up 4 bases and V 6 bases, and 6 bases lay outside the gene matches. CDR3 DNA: TGTGCCAGCAGATGGACTAGCGGAGGATACAATGAGCAGTTCTTC. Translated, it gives CASRWTSGGYNEQFF.

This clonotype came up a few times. CDR3 sequence: CASSSRVDQPQHF. The CDR3 bases are TGTGCCAGTAGTTCCAGGGTTGACCAGCCCCAGCATTTT. The chain couples TRBV19 to TRBJ1-5; maybe TRBD1 (5 bases). The ends were cut back, 5 bases at V and 7 bases at J, with 12 bases in the middle. The CDR3 loop spans 13 amino acids. Germline V gives CDR1 LNHDA, CDR2 SQIVND (reference sequence).

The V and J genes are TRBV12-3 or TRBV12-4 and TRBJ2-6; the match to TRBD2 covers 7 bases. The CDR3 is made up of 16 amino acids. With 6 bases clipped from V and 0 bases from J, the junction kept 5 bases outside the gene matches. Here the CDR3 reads CASRGGGSSGANVLTF. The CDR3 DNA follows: TGTGCCAGCAGGGGGGGGGGTTCCTCTGGGGCCAACGTCCTGACTTTC.

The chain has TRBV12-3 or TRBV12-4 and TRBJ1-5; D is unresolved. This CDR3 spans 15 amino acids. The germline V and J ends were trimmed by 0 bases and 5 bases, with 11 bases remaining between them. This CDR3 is CASSLALGFYQPQHF. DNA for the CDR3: TGTGCCAGCAGTTTAGCGCTAGGATTTTATCAGCCCCAGCATTTT.

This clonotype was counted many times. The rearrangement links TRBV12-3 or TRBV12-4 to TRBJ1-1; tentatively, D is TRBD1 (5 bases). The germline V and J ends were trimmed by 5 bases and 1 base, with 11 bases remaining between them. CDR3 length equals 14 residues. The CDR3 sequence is CASSRDLRNTEAFF. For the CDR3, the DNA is TGTGCCAGCAGTCGGGACCTGCGGAACACTGAAGCTTTCTTT.

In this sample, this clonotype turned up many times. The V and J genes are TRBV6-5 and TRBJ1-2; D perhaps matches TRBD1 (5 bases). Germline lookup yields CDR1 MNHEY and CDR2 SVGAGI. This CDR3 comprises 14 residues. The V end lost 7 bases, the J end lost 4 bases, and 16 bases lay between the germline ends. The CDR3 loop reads CASTQTSGTYGYTF. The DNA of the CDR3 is TGTGCCAGCACCCAGACTTCAGGGACCTATGGCTACACCTTC.

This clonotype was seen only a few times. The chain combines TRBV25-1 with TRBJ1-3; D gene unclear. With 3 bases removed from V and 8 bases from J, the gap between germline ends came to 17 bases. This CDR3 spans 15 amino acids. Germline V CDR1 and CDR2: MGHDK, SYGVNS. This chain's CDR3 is CASSDPRSSGDTIYF. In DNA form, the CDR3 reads TGTGCCAGCAGTGATCCCAGGTCCTCCGGAGACACCATATATTTT. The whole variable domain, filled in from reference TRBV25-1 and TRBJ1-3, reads EADIYQTPRYLVIGTGKKITLECSQTMGHDKMYWYQQDPGMELHLIHYSYGVNSTEKGDLSSESTVSRIRTEHFPLTLESARPSHTSQYLCASSDPRSSGDTIYFGEGSWLTVV.

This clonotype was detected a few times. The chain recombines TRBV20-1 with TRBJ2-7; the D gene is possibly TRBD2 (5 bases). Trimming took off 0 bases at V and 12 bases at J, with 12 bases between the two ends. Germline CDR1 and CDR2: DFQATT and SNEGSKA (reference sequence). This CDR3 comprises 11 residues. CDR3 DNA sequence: TGCAGTGCTAGAGATCTCGGGATTTTGTACTTC. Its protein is CSARDLGILYF.

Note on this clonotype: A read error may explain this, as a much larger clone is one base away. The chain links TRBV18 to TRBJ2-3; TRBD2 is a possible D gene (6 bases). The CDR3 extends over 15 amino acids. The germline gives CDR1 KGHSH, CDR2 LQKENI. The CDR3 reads CAISPFTGERDTQYF. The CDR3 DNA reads TGTGCCATCTCACCCTTTACGGGGGAGAGAGATACGCAGTATTTT.

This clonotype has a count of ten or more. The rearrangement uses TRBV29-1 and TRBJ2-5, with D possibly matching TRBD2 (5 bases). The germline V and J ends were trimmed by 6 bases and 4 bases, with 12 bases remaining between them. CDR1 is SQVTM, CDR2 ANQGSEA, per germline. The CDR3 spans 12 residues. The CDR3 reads CSVGRMGETQYF. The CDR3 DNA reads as TGCAGCGTGGGGAGAATGGGAGAGACCCAGTACTTC.

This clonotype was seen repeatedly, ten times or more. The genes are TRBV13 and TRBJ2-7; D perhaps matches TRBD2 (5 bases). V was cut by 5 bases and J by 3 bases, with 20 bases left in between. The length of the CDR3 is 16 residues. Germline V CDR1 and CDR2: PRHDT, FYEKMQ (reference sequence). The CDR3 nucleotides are TGTGCCAGCAGCCTGACAAGGACTTCTCTACACTACGAGCAGTACTTC. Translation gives CASSLTRTSLHYEQYF.

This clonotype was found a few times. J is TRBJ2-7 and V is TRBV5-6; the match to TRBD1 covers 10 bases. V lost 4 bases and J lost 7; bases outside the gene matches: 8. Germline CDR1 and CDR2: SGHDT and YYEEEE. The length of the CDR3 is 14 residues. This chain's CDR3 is CASSSAGTGVEQYF. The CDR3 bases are TGTGCCAGCAGCAGTGCCGGGACAGGGGTTGAGCAGTACTTC.

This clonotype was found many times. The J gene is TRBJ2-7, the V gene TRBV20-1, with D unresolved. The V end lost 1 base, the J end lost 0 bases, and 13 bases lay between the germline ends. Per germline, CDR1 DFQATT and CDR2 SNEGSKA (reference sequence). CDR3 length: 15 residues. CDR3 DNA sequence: TGCAGTGCTAGAGTCTGGGCAGCTTTCTCCTACGAGCAGTACTTC. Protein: CSARVWAAFSYEQYF.

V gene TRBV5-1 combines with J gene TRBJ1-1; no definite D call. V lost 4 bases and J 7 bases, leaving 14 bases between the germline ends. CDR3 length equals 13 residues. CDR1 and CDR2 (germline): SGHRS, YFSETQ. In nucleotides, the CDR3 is TGCGCCAGCAGCCAGCACAGTACAAGTGAAGCTTTCTTT. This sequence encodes CASSQHSTSEAFF.

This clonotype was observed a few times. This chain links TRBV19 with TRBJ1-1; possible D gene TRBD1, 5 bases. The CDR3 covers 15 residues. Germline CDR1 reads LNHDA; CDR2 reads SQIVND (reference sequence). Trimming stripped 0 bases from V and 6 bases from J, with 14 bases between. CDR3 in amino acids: CASSIDQRTIPEAFF. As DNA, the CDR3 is TGTGCCAGTAGTATAGATCAGAGGACAATCCCTGAAGCTTTCTTT.

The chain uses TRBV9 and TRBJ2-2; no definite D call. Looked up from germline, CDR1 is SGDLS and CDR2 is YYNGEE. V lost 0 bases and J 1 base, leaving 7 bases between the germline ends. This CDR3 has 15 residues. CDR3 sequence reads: CASSVGQRNTGELFF. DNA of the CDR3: TGTGCCAGCAGCGTAGGTCAGAGGAACACCGGGGAGCTGTTTTTT.

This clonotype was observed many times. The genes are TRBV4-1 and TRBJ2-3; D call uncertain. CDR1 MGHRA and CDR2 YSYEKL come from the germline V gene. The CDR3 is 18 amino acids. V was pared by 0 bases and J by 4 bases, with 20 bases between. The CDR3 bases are TGCGCCAGCAGCCAAGATCTGGGCGCCCTCCGCATTTCAGATACGCAGTATTTT. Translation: CASSQDLGALRISDTQYF.

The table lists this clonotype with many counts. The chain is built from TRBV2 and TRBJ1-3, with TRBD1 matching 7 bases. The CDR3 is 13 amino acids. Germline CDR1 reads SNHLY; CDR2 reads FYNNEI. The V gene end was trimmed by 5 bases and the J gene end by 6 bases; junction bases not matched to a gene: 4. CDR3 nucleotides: TGTGCCAGCAGTCCTGGGACAGAAAACACCATATATTTT. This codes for CASSPGTENTIYF.

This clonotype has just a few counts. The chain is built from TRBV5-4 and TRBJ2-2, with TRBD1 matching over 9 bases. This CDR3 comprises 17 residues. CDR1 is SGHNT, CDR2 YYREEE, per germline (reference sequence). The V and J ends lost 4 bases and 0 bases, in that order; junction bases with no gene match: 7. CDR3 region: CASSRGQGNANTGELFF. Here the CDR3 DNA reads TGTGCCAGCAGCAGGGGACAGGGAAACGCGAACACCGGGGAGCTGTTTTTT.

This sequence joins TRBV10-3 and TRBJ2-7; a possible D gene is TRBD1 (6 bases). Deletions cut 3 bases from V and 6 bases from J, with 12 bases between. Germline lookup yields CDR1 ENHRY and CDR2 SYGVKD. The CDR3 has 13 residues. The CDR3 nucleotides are TGTGCCATCAGTGAAAGGGACATAAGCGAGCAGTACTTC. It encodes CAISERDISEQYF.

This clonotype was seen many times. The DNA for the CDR3 is TGCAGCGTTGAAGTTTGGGGGAGGAACACTGAAGCTTTCTTT. Translated: CSVEVWGRNTEAFF. The V gene is TRBV29-1, the J gene TRBJ1-1; D may be TRBD1 (5 bases). CDR3 length: 14 residues. Germline CDR1 SQVTM, CDR2 ANQGSEA. The V end lost 1 base, the J end lost 1 base, and 10 bases lay between the germline ends. Looking up the rest from reference TRBV29-1 and TRBJ1-1 gives the full variable domain: SAVISQKPSRDICQRGTSLTIQCQVDSQVTMMFWYRQQPGQSLTLIATANQGSEATYESGFVIDKFPISRPNLTFSTLTVSNMSPEDSSIYLCSVEVWGRNTEAFFGQGTRLTVV.

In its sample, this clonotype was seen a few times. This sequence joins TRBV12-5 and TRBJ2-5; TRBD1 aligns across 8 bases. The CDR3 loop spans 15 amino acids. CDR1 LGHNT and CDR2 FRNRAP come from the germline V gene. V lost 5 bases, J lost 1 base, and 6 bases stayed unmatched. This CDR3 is CASGAGQGPQETQYF. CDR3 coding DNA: TGTGCTAGTGGTGCAGGACAGGGCCCCCAAGAGACCCAGTACTTC.

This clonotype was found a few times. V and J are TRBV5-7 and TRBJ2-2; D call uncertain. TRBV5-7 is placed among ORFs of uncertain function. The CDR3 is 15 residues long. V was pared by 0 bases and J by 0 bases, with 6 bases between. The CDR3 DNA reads TGTGCCAGCAGCTTGGCCAATGCGAACACCGGGGAGCTGTTTTTT. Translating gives CASSLANANTGELFF.

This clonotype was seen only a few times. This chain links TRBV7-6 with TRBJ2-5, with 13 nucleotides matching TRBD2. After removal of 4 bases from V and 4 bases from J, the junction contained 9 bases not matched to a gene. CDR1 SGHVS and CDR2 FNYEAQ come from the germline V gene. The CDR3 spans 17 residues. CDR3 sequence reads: CASSSGLAGVLRETQYF. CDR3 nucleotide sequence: TGTGCCAGCAGCTCAGGACTAGCGGGGGTCTTAAGAGAGACCCAGTACTTC.

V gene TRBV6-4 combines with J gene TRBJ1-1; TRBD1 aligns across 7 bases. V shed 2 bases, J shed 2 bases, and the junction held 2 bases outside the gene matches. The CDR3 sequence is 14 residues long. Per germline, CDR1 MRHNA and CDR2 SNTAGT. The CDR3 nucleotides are TGTGCCAGCAGTGACCGGGACAGTAACACTGAAGCTTTCTTT. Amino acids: CASSDRDSNTEAFF.

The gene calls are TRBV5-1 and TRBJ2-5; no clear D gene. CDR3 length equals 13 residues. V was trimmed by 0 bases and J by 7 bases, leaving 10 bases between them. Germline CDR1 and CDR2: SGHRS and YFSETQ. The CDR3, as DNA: TGCGCCAGCAGCTTGGACGGCGTTGGGACCCAGTACTTC. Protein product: CASSLDGVGTQYF.